What follows are 3 T cell receptor beta chains derived from one specimen sequenced in a study of T-cell memory formation after mild COVID-19. One entry per CDR3 protein results from TCRdb running MiXCR on the 5' RACE reads. The top ten hold 3% to 4% of the sample, which has about 150,000 distinct CDR3 sequences, roughly 13% seen once. The material sequenced was PBMCs or a T cell subset sorted from them (not recorded which). The source of these receptors is a man between 18 and 29 years old who had mild COVID-19 (a few samples of this study predate the infection). Cell type and time point are not known.

This chain uses TRBV12-3 or TRBV12-4 with TRBJ2-6, with unresolved D. Trimming pared 3 bases from V and 0 bases from J, leaving 3 bases between. CDR3 length equals 14 residues. The CDR3 DNA is TGTGCCAGCAGTTTCCTCTCTGGGGCCAACGTCCTGACTTTC. It translates to CASSFLSGANVLTF.

This chain links TRBV20-1 with TRBJ1-3, with D perhaps TRBD1 (5 bases). The CDR3 has 13 residues. CDR1 is DFQATT, CDR2 SNEGSKA, per germline (reference sequence). Deletions cut 6 bases from V and 2 bases from J, with 11 bases between. The CDR3 coding sequence is TGCAGTGCGACACCAGGGACTGGAAACACCATATATTTT. This gives the protein CSATPGTGNTIYF.

This clonotype was seen more than once but under ten times. V usage is TRBV9 and J usage is TRBJ2-2, with unresolved D. The CDR3 runs to 13 residues. The germline V and J ends were trimmed by 3 bases and 5 bases, with 8 bases remaining between them. Germline V gene lookup returns CDR1 SGDLS and CDR2 YYNGEE. The DNA of the CDR3 is TGTGCCAGCAGCGGGGGTCGGACCGGGGAGCTGTTTTTT. The encoded protein is CASSGGRTGELFF.